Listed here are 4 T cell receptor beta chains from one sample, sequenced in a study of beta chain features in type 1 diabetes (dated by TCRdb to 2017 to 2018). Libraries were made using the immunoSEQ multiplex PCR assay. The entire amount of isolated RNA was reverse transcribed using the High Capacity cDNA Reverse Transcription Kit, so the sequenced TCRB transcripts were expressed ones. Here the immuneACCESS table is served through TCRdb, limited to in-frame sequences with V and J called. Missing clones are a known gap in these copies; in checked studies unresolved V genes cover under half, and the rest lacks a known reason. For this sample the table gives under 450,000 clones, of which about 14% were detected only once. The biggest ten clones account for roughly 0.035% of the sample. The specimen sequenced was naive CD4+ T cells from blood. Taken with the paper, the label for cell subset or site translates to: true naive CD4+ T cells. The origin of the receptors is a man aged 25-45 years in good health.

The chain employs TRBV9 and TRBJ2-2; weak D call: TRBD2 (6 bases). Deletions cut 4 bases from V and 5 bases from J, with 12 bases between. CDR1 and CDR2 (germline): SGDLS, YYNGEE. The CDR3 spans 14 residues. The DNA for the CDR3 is TGTGCCAGCAGCCCCTACAGCGGGACCGGGGAGCTGTTTTTT. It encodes CASSPYSGTGELFF. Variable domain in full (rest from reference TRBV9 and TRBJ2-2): DSGVTQTPKHLITATGQRVTLRCSPRSGDLSVYWYQQSLDQGLQFLIQYYNGEERAKGNILERFSAQQFPDLHSELNLSSLELGDSALYFCASSPYSGTGELFFGEGSRLTVL.

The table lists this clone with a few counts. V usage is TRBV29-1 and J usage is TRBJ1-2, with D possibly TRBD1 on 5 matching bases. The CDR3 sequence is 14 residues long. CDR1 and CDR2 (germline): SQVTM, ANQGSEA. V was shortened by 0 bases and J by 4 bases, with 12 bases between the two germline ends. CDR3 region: CSVEEGQGFYGYTF. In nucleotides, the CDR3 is TGCAGCGTTGAAGAGGGCCAGGGATTCTATGGCTACACCTTC. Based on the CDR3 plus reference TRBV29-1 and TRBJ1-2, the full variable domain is SAVISQKPSRDICQRGTSLTIQCQVDSQVTMMFWYRQQPGQSLTLIATANQGSEATYESGFVIDKFPISRPNLTFSTLTVSNMSPEDSSIYLCSVEEGQGFYGYTFGSGTRLTVV.

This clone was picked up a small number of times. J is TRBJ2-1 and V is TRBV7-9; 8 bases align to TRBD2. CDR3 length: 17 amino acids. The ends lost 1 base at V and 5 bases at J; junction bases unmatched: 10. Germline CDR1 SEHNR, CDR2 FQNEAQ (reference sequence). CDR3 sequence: CASSLGRAGVTHNEQFF. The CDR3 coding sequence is TGTGCCAGCAGCTTAGGGCGAGCGGGAGTCACCCACAATGAGCAGTTCTTC.

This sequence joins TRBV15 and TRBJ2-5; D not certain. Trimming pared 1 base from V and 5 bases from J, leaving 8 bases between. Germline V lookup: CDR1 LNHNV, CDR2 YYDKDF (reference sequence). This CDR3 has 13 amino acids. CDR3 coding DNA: TGTGCCACCAGCAGAGGTCCTCTGGAGACCCAGTACTTC. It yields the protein CATSRGPLETQYF.